Each of the 26 T cell receptor beta chains below was sequenced from the same sample in a study of graft-versus-host responses after intestinal transplantation. No antigen is known for these receptors. TCRdb's copy holds only in-frame clones and misses some; the assay was immunoSEQ multiplex PCR. Of approximately 85,000 clones listed, 90% to 95% were seen once; the top ten hold 1.1%. The material sequenced was unstimulated CD8+ T cells sorted from spleen or lymph node cells, taken before transplant. The receptors shown here come from a human donor who was the organ donor for an intestinal transplant.

The CDR3 DNA is TGTGCCAGTAGTTACGACAGCCCCGGTGAAGCTTTCTTT. Amino acid sequence: CASSYDSPGEAFF. V gene TRBV19 combines with J gene TRBJ1-1; a weak D match, TRBD1 (5 bases). Trimming took 5 bases from V and 7 from J, leaving 14 bases between them. This CDR3 spans 13 amino acids. Germline V gene data show CDR1 as LNHDA and CDR2 as SQIVND (reference sequence).

The chain couples TRBV7-4 to TRBJ2-2; perhaps TRBD2 as D (5 bases). Trimming shortened V by 5 bases and J by 0 bases, and 10 bases separated the two germline ends. The length of the CDR3 is 15 residues. Germline V gene lookup returns CDR1 SGHVT and CDR2 SQSDAQ. The DNA for the CDR3 is TGTGCCAGCAGCCGGACTCCATCGAACACCGGGGAGCTGTTTTTT. Its translation is CASSRTPSNTGELFF.

The gene calls are TRBV7-9 and TRBJ1-4; D gene ambiguous. The CDR3 covers 13 residues. From germline, CDR1 is SEHNR and CDR2 FQNEAQ (reference sequence). The ends were cut back, 6 bases at V and 6 bases at J, with 11 bases in the middle. Written as DNA, the CDR3 is TGTGCCAGCAGGGCCCCGCTAGATGAAAAACTGTTTTTT. Translated: CASRAPLDEKLFF.

The V and J genes are TRBV5-5 and TRBJ1-2; 7 nucleotides agree with TRBD1. The V gene end was trimmed by 4 bases and the J gene end by 4 bases; junction bases not matched to a gene: 7. Germline CDR1 SGHKS, CDR2 YYEKEE (reference sequence). The CDR3 consists of 14 residues. The CDR3 DNA sequence: TGTGCCAGCAGCCCAATGACAGGGACCTATGGCTACACCTTC. Translated, it gives CASSPMTGTYGYTF.

The chain is built from TRBV10-3 and TRBJ2-7; no clear D gene. This CDR3 is built from 13 residues. Per germline, CDR1 ENHRY and CDR2 SYGVKD. V was pared by 2 bases and J by 3 bases, with 8 bases between. The CDR3 region is CAISEPGLYEQYF. CDR3 DNA sequence: TGTGCCATCAGTGAGCCGGGTCTCTACGAGCAGTACTTC.

J is TRBJ2-7 and V is TRBV30; possibly TRBD1 for D (6 bases). CDR3 size: 13 residues. V was clipped by 5 bases and J by 1 base, with 12 bases between them. Germline V CDR1 and CDR2: GTSNPN, SVGIG (reference sequence). CDR3 in DNA: TGTGCCTGGGAGAGGGACAATTCCTACGAGCAGTACTTC. Translation gives CAWERDNSYEQYF.

This clone was observed a few times. The chain carries TRBV5-6 and TRBJ1-1, with no clear D. The CDR3 runs to 12 residues. With 2 bases removed from V and 3 bases from J, the gap between germline ends came to 5 bases. CDR1 is SGHDT, CDR2 YYEEEE, per germline. The CDR3 spells CASSFLDTEAFF. CDR3 bases: TGTGCCAGCAGCTTTCTCGACACTGAAGCTTTCTTT.

The rearrangement links TRBV5-4 to TRBJ2-7; 7 positions agree with TRBD1. This CDR3 has 15 residues. Trimming cost V 4 bases and J 2 bases; bases outside gene matches: 9. Germline-derived CDR1 and CDR2 are SGHNT and YYREEE (reference sequence). CDR3 amino acids: CASSRQGKCPYEQYF. The CDR3 nucleotides are TGTGCCAGCAGCCGACAGGGAAAGTGCCCCTACGAGCAGTACTTC.

V and J are TRBV30 and TRBJ1-2, with TRBD1 identical over 10 bases. CDR1 is GTSNPN and CDR2 is SVGIG in the germline V gene (reference sequence). With V trimmed by 1 base and J by 5 bases, 1 base remained unmatched. This CDR3 is built from 13 residues. The chain's CDR3 is CAWSGGQGYGYTF. The CDR3 DNA follows: TGTGCCTGGAGTGGGGGACAGGGGTATGGCTACACCTTC.

The chain joins TRBV28 to TRBJ2-5; TRBD2 matches at 7 bases. In germline, CDR1 is MDHEN, CDR2 SYDVKM. The CDR3 is made up of 14 amino acids. V dropped 5 bases and J dropped 3; count of bases not matched to a gene: 6. DNA of the CDR3: TGTGCCAGCAGTCGAGGACTAGAAGAAGAGACCCAGTACTTC. Translation: CASSRGLEEETQYF.

J is TRBJ2-1 and V is TRBV11-2; 7 nucleotides match TRBD1. Unmatched junction bases numbered 8, after V lost 5 bases and J lost 4 bases. This CDR3 has 15 residues. Germline CDR1 SGHAT, CDR2 FQNNGV. The CDR3 sequence is CASSARDSGYNEQFF. For the CDR3, the DNA is TGTGCCAGCAGCGCAAGGGACAGCGGTTACAATGAGCAGTTCTTC.

Here the CDR3 reads CASSRSGYLGDTGELFF. In DNA form, the CDR3 reads TGTGCCAGCAGCCGGAGTGGGTATCTCGGGGACACCGGGGAGCTGTTTTTT. V is TRBV9 and J is TRBJ2-2, with D possibly TRBD2 on 5 matching bases. Trimming pared 4 bases from V and 3 bases from J, leaving 19 bases between. The CDR3 consists of 17 residues. Looked up from germline, CDR1 is SGDLS and CDR2 is YYNGEE.

This clone came up once. This rearrangement joins TRBV14 to TRBJ2-1; weak D call: TRBD1 (6 bases). The V end was cut by 4 bases, the J end by 2 bases, with 9 bases between. The CDR3 loop spans 14 amino acids. Looked up from germline, CDR1 is SGHDN and CDR2 is FVKESK. CDR3 loop: CASSPGQPYNEQFF. The CDR3, as DNA: TGTGCCAGCAGCCCGGGACAACCCTACAATGAGCAGTTCTTC.

The chain has TRBV7-9 and TRBJ2-7; D may be TRBD2 (5 bases). Trimming took off 5 bases at V and 2 bases at J, with 10 bases between the two ends. This CDR3 has 13 residues. CDR1 and CDR2 (germline): SEHNR, FQNEAQ (reference sequence). The CDR3 bases are TGTGCCAGCAGCGTATCTAGCCCCTACGAGCAGTACTTC. It specifies CASSVSSPYEQYF.

The J gene is TRBJ2-7, the V gene TRBV19; 10 nucleotides match TRBD1. Germline CDR1 is LNHDA and CDR2 is SQIVND (reference sequence). This CDR3 contains 15 residues. V lost 5 bases, J lost 2 bases, and 6 bases stayed unmatched. The CDR3 is CASSPGTGVPYEQYF. The CDR3 DNA reads TGTGCCAGTAGTCCTGGGACAGGGGTCCCCTACGAGCAGTACTTC.

This chain uses TRBV7-9 with TRBJ2-3; 13 bases line up with TRBD2. CDR1 and CDR2 (germline): SEHNR, FQNEAQ (reference sequence). CDR3 size: 18 residues. With 4 bases clipped from V and 2 bases from J, the junction kept 9 bases outside the gene matches. CDR3 protein: CASSSRGGLAGSTDTQYF. The CDR3 DNA follows: TGTGCCAGCAGCTCGCGCGGGGGACTAGCGGGGTCCACAGATACGCAGTATTTT.

The chain recombines TRBV9 with TRBJ2-2, with D perhaps TRBD2 (6 bases). Trimming removed 2 bases at V and 6 bases at J, with 20 bases between. The CDR3 spans 17 residues. Germline CDR1 is SGDLS and CDR2 is YYNGEE. The CDR3 region has the DNA TGTGCCAGCAGCGTTTCCGGGGCTAGCGCGGTCGCCGGGGAGCTGTTTTTT. This codes for CASSVSGASAVAGELFF.

The chain employs TRBV5-6 and TRBJ1-2; D uncertain. The length of the CDR3 is 16 residues. Deletions cut 2 bases from V and 4 bases from J, with 18 bases between. CDR1 is SGHDT and CDR2 is YYEEEE in the germline V gene. CDR3 nucleotide sequence: TGTGCCAGCAGCTTTCTGGAGCGGTTAGGGAGCTATGGCTACACCTTC. It is translated as CASSFLERLGSYGYTF.

Concerning this clone itself: The same CDR3 is also encoded by other DNA sequences in this sample. This chain uses TRBV19 with TRBJ2-7; TRBD1 agrees at 8 bases. The CDR3 consists of 15 residues. CDR1 is LNHDA, CDR2 SQIVND, per germline (reference sequence). Trimming cost V 1 base and J 0 bases; bases outside gene matches: 2. CDR3 amino acids: CASSIGQGSSYEQYF. The CDR3 DNA reads TGTGCCAGTAGTATAGGACAGGGGAGCTCCTACGAGCAGTACTTC.

This chain connects TRBV27 to TRBJ2-1; 7 positions agree with TRBD2. The CDR3 extends over 14 amino acids. J lost 2 bases, V lost 8 bases, and 6 bases had no gene match. The germline V gene has CDR1 MNHEY and CDR2 SMNVEV (reference sequence). In DNA form, the CDR3 reads TGTGCCAGCTGTGAGACTAGCCCCTACAATGAGCAGTTCTTC. It is translated as CASCETSPYNEQFF.

The CDR3 loop is CASRSNYLGVNGYTF. For the CDR3, the DNA is TGTGCCAGCAGGTCCAATTACCTGGGAGTTAATGGCTACACCTTC. The chain employs TRBV2 and TRBJ1-2; D ambiguous. Germline values: CDR1 SNHLY, CDR2 FYNNEI. Deletions cut 6 bases from V and 6 bases from J, with 20 bases between. The CDR3 loop spans 15 amino acids.

J is TRBJ2-5 and V is TRBV19, with 7 nucleotides matching TRBD1. The J segment lost 11 bases and the V segment lost 5 bases, leaving 14 bases of the junction unmatched. The CDR3 loop spans 14 amino acids. Germline loops: CDR1 LNHDA, CDR2 SQIVND (reference sequence). The CDR3: CASSSQGRFGEQYF. CDR3 bases: TGTGCCAGTAGTTCACAGGGGCGTTTTGGTGAGCAGTACTTC.

The chain couples TRBV4-3 to TRBJ2-1; the match to TRBD2 covers 12 bases. The CDR3 runs to 16 residues. The germline V gene encodes CDR1 LGHNA and CDR2 YSLEER. The trim removed 4 bases at V and 7 bases at J, leaving 8 bases unmatched. For the CDR3, the DNA is TGCGCCAGCAGCCCCTCAGGACTAGCGGGACAGAATGAGCAGTTCTTC. Translated, it gives CASSPSGLAGQNEQFF.

This clone was detected only once. The rearrangement uses TRBV11-3 and TRBJ1-2, with 7 bases that match TRBD1. The germline CDR1 and CDR2 sequences are SGHNT and YENEEA. With 1 base clipped from V and 5 bases from J, the junction kept 7 bases outside the gene matches. The CDR3 runs 15 residues. The DNA for the CDR3 is TGTGCCAGCAGCTTAGGACAGGGACAACCTTATGGCTACACCTTC. This gives the protein CASSLGQGQPYGYTF.

V and J are TRBV27 and TRBJ2-3; TRBD1 might be the D (5 bases). V lost 6 bases to trimming and J lost 4 bases, with 8 bases between them. The CDR3 sequence is 12 residues long. Germline CDR1 and CDR2: MNHEY and SMNVEV (reference sequence). CDR3 DNA: TGTGCCAGCAGCAACAGGCCAGATACGCAGTATTTT. It codes for CASSNRPDTQYF.

The genes are TRBV7-9 and TRBJ2-7, with 9 positions matching TRBD2. Germline assignment: CDR1 SEHNR and CDR2 FQNEAQ (reference sequence). This CDR3 is built from 14 residues. J gave up 3 bases and V 3 bases, and 3 bases lay outside the gene matches. CDR3 sequence: CASSLSGRNYEQYF. In DNA, the CDR3 is TGTGCCAGCAGCTTGAGCGGGAGGAACTACGAGCAGTACTTC.